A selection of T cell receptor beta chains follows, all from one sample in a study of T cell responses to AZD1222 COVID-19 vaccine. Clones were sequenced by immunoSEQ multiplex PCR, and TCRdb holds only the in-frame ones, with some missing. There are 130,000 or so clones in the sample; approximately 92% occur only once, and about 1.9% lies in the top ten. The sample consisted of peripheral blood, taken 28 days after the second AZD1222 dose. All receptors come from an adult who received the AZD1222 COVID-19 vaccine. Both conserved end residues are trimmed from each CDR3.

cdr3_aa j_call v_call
ASSVTRDYTNEQF TRBJ2-1 TRBV6-5
ASSPGQGAASGETQY TRBJ2-5 TRBV18
ASSLDGETQY TRBJ2-5 TRBV2
ATSRGLAGDTQY TRBJ2-3 TRBV24-1
ASGFEGTEAF TRBJ1-1 TRBV12-5
ASRNTIY TRBJ1-3 TRBV23-1
ASSSTVSEAF TRBJ1-1 TRBV6-2/TRBV6-3
AWSPLGEETQY TRBJ2-5 TRBV30
ASSKIAGGPGETQY TRBJ2-5 TRBV21-1
SVELGGQGNTIY TRBJ1-3 TRBV29-1
SAGREYGYT TRBJ1-2 TRBV20-1
ASSLHESSGPQH TRBJ1-5 TRBV19
ASSFLYGYT TRBJ1-2 TRBV12-3/TRBV12-4
ASGLEFTEAF TRBJ1-1 TRBV12-5
ASSSTTSGSATDTQY TRBJ2-3 TRBV4-3
ASSLNSGGKLF TRBJ1-4 TRBV7-3
ASSPNSGETGYT TRBJ1-2 TRBV7-3
ASSYELRNTEAF TRBJ1-1 TRBV6-5
ASSLWVVGKNYGYT TRBJ1-2 TRBV5-4
ASKTGEAF TRBJ1-1 TRBV2
ASSLGFEKLF TRBJ1-4 TRBV12-3/TRBV12-4
ASSLGENYGYT TRBJ1-2 TRBV5-6
ASSYSPQGLYYGYT TRBJ1-2 TRBV6-6
ASSTGGQSYNEQF TRBJ2-1 TRBV19
ASSLTYREDYGYT TRBJ1-2 TRBV7-3
ASSPDSLNTGELF TRBJ2-2 TRBV25-1
ASSPGNQPQH TRBJ1-5 TRBV18
ASSATTGTGELF TRBJ2-2 TRBV9
ASSLGPATNEKLF TRBJ1-4 TRBV5-1
AWMAGRHNYGYT TRBJ1-2 TRBV30
ASRSSYNSPLH TRBJ1-6 TRBV5-1
ASSQFGGQHQETQY TRBJ2-5 TRBV7-2
ASSSQGAFNSPLH TRBJ1-6 TRBV27
ASSEVENTEAF TRBJ1-1 TRBV6-1
AISGMTSGDTDTQY TRBJ2-3 TRBV10-3
ASTPGSNFYT TRBJ1-2 TRBV9
ASSFQGSNQPQH TRBJ1-5 TRBV27
ASSQDRKAAWGTEAF TRBJ1-1 TRBV4-3
ASSDRVTAGTEAF TRBJ1-1 TRBV6-1
ASSLDFGAKLF TRBJ1-4 TRBV13
ASSSSGGNNEQF TRBJ2-1 TRBV5-4
ASSAQGAGQPQH TRBJ1-5 TRBV5-1
ASSETGTGSYNEQF TRBJ2-1 TRBV5-6
ASSPLGGRVNTEAF TRBJ1-1 TRBV5-6
ASSYGSTGEKLF TRBJ1-4 TRBV6-5